These T cell receptor beta chains were read from a single sample in a study of T-cell reconstitution after alpha-beta-depleted transplantation in children. TCRdb called the PCR reads again in MiXCR, with one record for every CDR3 protein. The sample includes hundreds of thousands of distinct CDR3 sequences, under 15% of them seen just once. The specimen was PBMCs from the stem cell graft donor, collected from the stem cell graft. The source is a human donor who donated a stem cell graft to a child with combined immunodeficiency. Both conserved end residues are part of each CDR3. D genes are given only for firm matches. Clone size, where shown, is once, few, many, or a class for clones that have expanded.

V gene: TRBV7-9
J gene: TRBJ2-7
clone size: .
D gene: .
CDR3 DNA: TGTGCCAGCAGCCCCACAGGGTTAGGCTACGAGCAGTACTTC
CDR3 protein: CASSPTGLGYEQYF

V gene: TRBV10-3
J gene: TRBJ1-1
clone size: few
D gene: TRBD1
CDR3 DNA: TGTGCCATCACCCCGGACAGGGGGCTTCAGAGGACTGAAGCTTTCTTT
CDR3 protein: CAITPDRGLQRTEAFF

V gene: TRBV5-1
J gene: TRBJ2-3
clone size: many
D gene: TRBD1
CDR3 DNA: TGCGCCAGCAGCCTGGGACAGGGGGCCGGAGATACGCAGTATTTT
CDR3 protein: CASSLGQGAGDTQYF

V gene: TRBV6-1
J gene: TRBJ2-7
clone size: few
D gene: .
CDR3 DNA: TGTGCCAGCACCCGATGGCGGGGAAACTCCTACGAGCAGTACTTC
CDR3 protein: CASTRWRGNSYEQYF

V gene: TRBV4-3
J gene: TRBJ2-2
clone size: few
D gene: .
CDR3 DNA: TGCGCCAGCAGCCAAGGCGCCGGGGTTGACGGGGAGCTGTTTTTT
CDR3 protein: CASSQGAGVDGELFF

V gene: TRBV6-1
J gene: TRBJ1-1
clone size: .
D gene: TRBD1
CDR3 DNA: TGTGCCAGCATCAATCCCCGGGACAGCCGTGCTCGAGCTTTCTTT
CDR3 protein: CASINPRDSRARAFF

V gene: TRBV6-2/TRBV6-3
J gene: TRBJ1-5
clone size: .
D gene: .
CDR3 DNA: TGTGCCAGCAGTTACACCTCTTGGGAGGTCGGCAATCAGCCCCAGCATTTT
CDR3 protein: CASSYTSWEVGNQPQHF

V gene: TRBV7-8
J gene: TRBJ2-7
clone size: many
D gene: TRBD1
CDR3 DNA: TGTGCCAGCAGCTTAGCGACAGGGTACGAGCAGTACTTC
CDR3 protein: CASSLATGYEQYF

V gene: TRBV12-3/TRBV12-4
J gene: TRBJ2-7
clone size: few
D gene: TRBD1
CDR3 DNA: TGTGCCAGCAGTGACGGACAGGGGGGGGGAAACTACGAGCAGTACTTC
CDR3 protein: CASSDGQGGGNYEQYF

V gene: TRBV5-1
J gene: TRBJ2-7
clone size: .
D gene: .
CDR3 DNA: TGCGCCAGCTCGACGGACGTAAGAGGGATAGGGCAGTACTTC
CDR3 protein: CASSTDVRGIGQYF

V gene: TRBV29-1
J gene: TRBJ2-5
clone size: many
D gene: TRBD1
CDR3 DNA: TGCAGCGTTGAGGGGACAGGGGGGATGATTGCCCGCTTATACTTC
CDR3 protein: CSVEGTGGMIARLYF

V gene: TRBV11-2
J gene: TRBJ2-2
clone size: .
D gene: .
CDR3 DNA: TGTGCCAGCAGCTCATCTTACGCGACAGGTGCGAACACCGGGGAGCTGTTTTTT
CDR3 protein: CASSSSYATGANTGELFF

V gene: TRBV24-1
J gene: TRBJ2-1
clone size: many
D gene: .
CDR3 DNA: TGTGCCACCAGTGATCCGCAAAGGGCTGAGCAGTTCTTC
CDR3 protein: CATSDPQRAEQFF